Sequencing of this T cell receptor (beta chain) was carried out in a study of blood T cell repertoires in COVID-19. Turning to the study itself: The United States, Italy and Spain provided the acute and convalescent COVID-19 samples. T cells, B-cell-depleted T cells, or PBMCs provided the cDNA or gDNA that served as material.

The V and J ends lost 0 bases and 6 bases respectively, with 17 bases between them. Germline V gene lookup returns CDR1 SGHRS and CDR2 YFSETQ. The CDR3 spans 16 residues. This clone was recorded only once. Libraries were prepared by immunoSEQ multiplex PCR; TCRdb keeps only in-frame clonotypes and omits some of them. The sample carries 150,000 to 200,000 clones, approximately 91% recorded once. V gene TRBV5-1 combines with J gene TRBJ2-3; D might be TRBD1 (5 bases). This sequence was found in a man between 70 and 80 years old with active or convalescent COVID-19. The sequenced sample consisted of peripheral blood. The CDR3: CASSLAPQGPLDTQYF. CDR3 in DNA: TGCGCCAGCAGCTTGGCACCGCAGGGCCCACTCGATACGCAGTATTTT.